Following are 5 T cell receptor beta chains from one sample sequenced in a study of blood T cell repertoires in COVID-19. Data came from immunoSEQ multiplex PCR; TCRdb stores just in-frame clones and leaves some out. This sample yields fewer than 250,000 clones, of which around 92% are seen a single time; more than 0.95% belongs to the top ten. The material sequenced was peripheral blood. These receptors were collected from a man aged 25 to 40 with acute or convalescent COVID-19.

J is TRBJ2-7 and V is TRBV7-3; 11 bases map to TRBD1. The CDR3 runs 14 residues. Trimming at V came to 5 bases and at J to 3 bases, leaving 3 bases not matched to a gene. From germline, CDR1 is SGHTA and CDR2 FQGTGA. The CDR3 loop is CASSPGTGGYEQYF. The CDR3 DNA reads TGTGCCAGCAGCCCAGGGACAGGGGGCTACGAGCAGTACTTC.

The rearrangement uses TRBV9 and TRBJ2-1, with TRBD2 as a possible D gene (6 bases). Germline values: CDR1 SGDLS, CDR2 YYNGEE. The CDR3 loop spans 17 amino acids. The ends were cut back, 3 bases at V and 4 bases at J, with 20 bases in the middle. The CDR3 region is CASSDRAGTVLYNEQFF. The CDR3 region has the DNA TGTGCCAGCAGCGACCGAGCAGGGACTGTTCTTTACAATGAGCAGTTCTTC.

The gene calls are TRBV5-1 and TRBJ2-1, with D possibly TRBD1 on 6 matching bases. The germline V and J ends were trimmed by 4 bases and 6 bases, with 20 bases remaining between them. The CDR3 is 16 residues long. The germline CDR1 and CDR2 sequences are SGHRS and YFSETQ. The CDR3 spells CASSQNVQGNGNEQFF. The CDR3 DNA reads TGCGCCAGCAGCCAGAATGTGCAGGGGAATGGCAATGAGCAGTTCTTC.

The gene calls are TRBV19 and TRBJ2-3; 7 bases are shared with TRBD1. This CDR3 spans 16 amino acids. V lost 4 bases and J lost 8; bases outside the gene matches: 15. Germline V gene lookup returns CDR1 LNHDA and CDR2 SQIVND (reference sequence). The CDR3 spells CASSTGWDSLSVTQYF. The CDR3 DNA sequence: TGTGCCAGTAGTACGGGTTGGGACAGCCTTTCCGTTACGCAGTATTTT.

The chain uses TRBV7-2 and TRBJ2-1; D is unresolved. CDR1 and CDR2 from the germline V gene are SGHTA and FQGNSA. Trimming cost V 5 bases and J 6 bases, with 11 bases left between them. CDR3 length equals 13 residues. CDR3 region: CASSDGLTNEQFF. Written as DNA, the CDR3 is TGTGCCAGCAGCGACGGGTTAACCAATGAGCAGTTCTTC.